The source of this TCR beta chain is a study of cytomegalovirus exposure and HLA in healthy donors. Study-wide results and caveats: Rare TCR sequences predominated, though certain public TCRs were found in many donors. It is likely that the observed cluster of highly shared sequence variants was a sequencing artifact. The productive fraction for most TCR beta V segments was about 87% or about 30% in an earlier analysis.

The PCR had 60 Vbeta and 13 Jbeta primers. Clones were sequenced by immunoSEQ multiplex PCR, and TCRdb holds only the in-frame ones, with some missing. The sample contains approximately 160,000 clones, approximately 79% of which appear only once. The ends were cut back, 6 bases at V and 2 bases at J, with 10 bases in the middle. The germline CDR1 and CDR2 sequences are ENHRY and SYGVKD. The CDR3 consists of 13 residues. For this clone: Its antigen is as yet unknown.

The sequenced sample was PBMCs. The rearrangement uses TRBV10-3 and TRBJ1-2; a weak D match, TRBD1 (6 bases). This receptor was identified in a male donor in good health and CMV-seronegative. CDR3 nucleotide sequence: TGTGCCATCAGGGTCCAGGGGAACTATGGCTACACCTTC. Its protein is CAIRVQGNYGYTF.